The 3 T cell receptor beta chains below come from one sample, sequenced in a study of shared clonotypes between healthy human individuals. Clones were read by immunoSEQ multiplex PCR, and TCRdb kept only the in-frame ones, dropping some. Of 800,000 to 1,200,000 clones in the sample, around 78% are singletons; the top ten hold approximately 0.5%. Sequencing input: memory CD4+ T cells from PBMCs. Subset of the sample: CD45RA-negative fraction. These receptors were taken from a young man in good health. Some clones in this sample may be carry-over from other donors' samples.

The gene calls are TRBV28 and TRBJ2-1; the match to TRBD1 covers 10 bases. Germline V gene lookup returns CDR1 MDHEN and CDR2 SYDVKM. V shed 7 bases, J shed 8 bases, and the junction held 8 bases outside the gene matches. The CDR3 is made up of 14 amino acids. CDR3 sequence reads: CASTWDRGRDEQFF. For the CDR3, the DNA is TGTGCCAGCACCTGGGACAGGGGCAGAGATGAGCAGTTCTTC.

In this sample, this clone turned up once. The chain combines TRBV5-1 with TRBJ2-1; tentative D call: TRBD2 (6 bases). Per the germline V gene, CDR1 is SGHRS and CDR2 is YFSETQ. The V gene lost 3 bases and the J gene lost 4 bases, with 17 bases spanning the gap. The length of the CDR3 is 16 residues. The CDR3 spells CASSSSSGTPYNEQFF. DNA for the CDR3: TGCGCCAGCAGCTCTTCCTCCGGGACTCCATACAATGAGCAGTTCTTC.

This clone turned up a few times. The CDR3 spells CASSFEDQGANTEAFF. The CDR3 nucleotides are TGTGCCAGCAGCTTTGAAGATCAGGGGGCGAACACTGAAGCTTTCTTT. The V gene is TRBV5-4, the J gene TRBJ1-1; 8 bases line up with TRBD1. Germline CDR1 and CDR2: SGHNT and YYREEE (reference sequence). The junction had 7 bases not matched to a gene; V was cut back by 2 bases and J by 1 base. This CDR3 has 16 amino acids. Full variable domain (rest looked up from reference TRBV5-4 and TRBJ1-1): ETGVTQSPTHLIKTRGQQVTLRCSSQSGHNTVSWYQQALGQGPQFIFQYYREEENGRGNFPPRFSGLQFPNYSSELNVNALELDDSALYLCASSFEDQGANTEAFFGQGTRLTVV.